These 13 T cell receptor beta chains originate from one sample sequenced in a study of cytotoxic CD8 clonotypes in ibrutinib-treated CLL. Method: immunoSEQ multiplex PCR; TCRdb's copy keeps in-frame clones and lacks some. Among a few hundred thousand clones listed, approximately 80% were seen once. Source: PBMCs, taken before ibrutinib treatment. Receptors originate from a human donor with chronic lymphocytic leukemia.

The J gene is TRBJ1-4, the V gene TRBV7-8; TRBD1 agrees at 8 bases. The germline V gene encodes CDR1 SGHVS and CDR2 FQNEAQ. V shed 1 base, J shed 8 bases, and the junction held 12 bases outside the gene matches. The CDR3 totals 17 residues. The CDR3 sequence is CASSLGGRTGIEEKLFF. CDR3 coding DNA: TGTGCCAGCAGCTTAGGTGGTCGGACAGGGATTGAAGAAAAACTGTTTTTT.

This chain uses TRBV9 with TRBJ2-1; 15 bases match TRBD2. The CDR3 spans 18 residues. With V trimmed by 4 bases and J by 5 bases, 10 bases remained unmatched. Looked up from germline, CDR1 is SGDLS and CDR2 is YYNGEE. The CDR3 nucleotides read TGTGCCAGCAGCACTAGGACTAGCGGGAGGGTTTGGGACAATGAGCAGTTCTTC. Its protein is CASSTRTSGRVWDNEQFF.

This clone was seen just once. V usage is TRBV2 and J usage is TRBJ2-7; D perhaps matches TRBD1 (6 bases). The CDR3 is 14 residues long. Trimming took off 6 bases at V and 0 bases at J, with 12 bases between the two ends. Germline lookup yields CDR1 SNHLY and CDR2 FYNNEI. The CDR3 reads CASRADRASYEQYF. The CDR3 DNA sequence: TGTGCCAGCAGGGCGGACAGAGCCTCCTACGAGCAGTACTTC.

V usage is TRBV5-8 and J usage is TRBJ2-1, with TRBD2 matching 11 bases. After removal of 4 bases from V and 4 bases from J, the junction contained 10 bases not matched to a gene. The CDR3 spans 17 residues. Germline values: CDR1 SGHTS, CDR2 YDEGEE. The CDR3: CASSPVLTSGVYNEQFF. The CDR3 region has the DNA TGTGCCAGCAGCCCTGTGTTGACTAGCGGGGTTTACAATGAGCAGTTCTTC.

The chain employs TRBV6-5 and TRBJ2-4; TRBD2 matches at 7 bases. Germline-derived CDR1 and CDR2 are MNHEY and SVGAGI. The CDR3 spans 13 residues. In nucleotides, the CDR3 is TGTGCTAGCCTCGCGGGGGTCCAAAACATTCAGTACTTC. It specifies CASLAGVQNIQYF.

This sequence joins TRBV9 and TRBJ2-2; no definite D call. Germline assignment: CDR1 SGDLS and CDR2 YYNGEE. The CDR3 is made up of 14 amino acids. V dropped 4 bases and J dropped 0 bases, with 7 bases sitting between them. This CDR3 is CASSRRSNTGELFF. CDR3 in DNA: TGTGCCAGCAGCCGAAGATCGAACACCGGGGAGCTGTTTTTT.

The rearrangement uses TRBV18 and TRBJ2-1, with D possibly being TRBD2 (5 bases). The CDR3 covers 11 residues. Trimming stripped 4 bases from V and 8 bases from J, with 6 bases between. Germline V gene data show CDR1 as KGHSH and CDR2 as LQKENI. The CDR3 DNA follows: TGTGCCAGCTCACGGGGAGATGAGCAGTTCTTC. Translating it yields CASSRGDEQFF.

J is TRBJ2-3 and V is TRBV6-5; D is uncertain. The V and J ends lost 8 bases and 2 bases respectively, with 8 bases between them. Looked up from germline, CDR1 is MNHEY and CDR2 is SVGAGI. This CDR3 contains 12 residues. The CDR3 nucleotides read TGTGCCAGCGCCCACGACACAGATACGCAGTATTTT. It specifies CASAHDTDTQYF.

CDR3 coding DNA: TGTGCCAGCACCCCCGGGACAGGTATCTACGAGCAGTACTTC. It specifies CASTPGTGIYEQYF. The J gene is TRBJ2-7, the V gene TRBV27, with TRBD1 matching over 8 bases. Germline CDR1 and CDR2: MNHEY and SMNVEV (reference sequence). The V segment lost 7 bases and the J segment 3 bases; nucleotides outside the gene matches: 8. This CDR3 is 14 amino acids long.

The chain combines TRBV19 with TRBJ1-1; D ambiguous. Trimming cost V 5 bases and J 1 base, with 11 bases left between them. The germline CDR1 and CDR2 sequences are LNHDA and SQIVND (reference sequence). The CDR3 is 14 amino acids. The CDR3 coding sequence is TGTGCCAGTAGTTCGCACAACCGGAACACTGAAGCTTTCTTT. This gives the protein CASSSHNRNTEAFF.

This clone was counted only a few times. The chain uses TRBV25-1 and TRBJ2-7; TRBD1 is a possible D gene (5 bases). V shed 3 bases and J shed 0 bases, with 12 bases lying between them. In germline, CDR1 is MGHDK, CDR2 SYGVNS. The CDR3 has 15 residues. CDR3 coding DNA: TGTGCCAGCAGTGATTTGGCAGGGAACTCCTACGAGCAGTACTTC. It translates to CASSDLAGNSYEQYF.

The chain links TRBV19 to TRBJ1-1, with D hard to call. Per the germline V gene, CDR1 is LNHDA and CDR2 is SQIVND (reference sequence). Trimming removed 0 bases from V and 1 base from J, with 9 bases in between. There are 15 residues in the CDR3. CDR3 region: CASSIDRVWNTEAFF. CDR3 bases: TGTGCCAGTAGTATAGATCGGGTATGGAACACTGAAGCTTTCTTT.

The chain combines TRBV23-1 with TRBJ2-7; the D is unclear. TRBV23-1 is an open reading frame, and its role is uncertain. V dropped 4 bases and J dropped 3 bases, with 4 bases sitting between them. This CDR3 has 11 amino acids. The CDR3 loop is CASSLSYEQYF. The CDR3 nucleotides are TGCGCCAGCAGTCTCAGCTACGAGCAGTACTTC.